The 14 T cell receptor beta chains below come from one sample, sequenced in a study of blood T cells in healthy people across ages. It was with a sample-barcoded 5' primer and a J-beta primer mix that a second PCR of about 6 to 12 cycles was run. TCRdb re-called the 5' RACE reads through MiXCR, storing one row per CDR3 protein. The sample comprises some 750,000 distinct CDR3 sequences, 22% of which are singletons, and about 22% rests with the top ten. The specimen was blood. Every receptor here comes from a man between 65 and 85 years old in good health.

In this sample, this clonotype turned up a few times. The V gene is TRBV9, the J gene TRBJ2-1; 11 bases agree with TRBD2. Germline CDR1 is SGDLS and CDR2 is YYNGEE. With V trimmed by 4 bases and J by 5 bases, 5 bases remained unmatched. The CDR3 runs 15 residues. The CDR3 region is CASSLLAGDHNEQFF. The CDR3 DNA is TGTGCCAGCAGCTTACTAGCGGGAGACCACAATGAGCAGTTCTTC.

The chain couples TRBV20-1 to TRBJ2-1; possible D gene TRBD2, 6 bases. CDR3 length: 13 amino acids. The V gene lost 3 bases and the J gene lost 3 bases, with 9 bases spanning the gap. CDR1 and CDR2 (germline): DFQATT, SNEGSKA (reference sequence). The CDR3 sequence: CSARGDFYNEQFF. CDR3 nucleotide sequence: TGCAGTGCTAGGGGGGACTTCTACAATGAGCAGTTCTTC.

The CDR3 coding sequence is TGTGCCAGCAGCCCCCGGGTCTCTTTAGAGCAGTACTTC. As protein: CASSPRVSLEQYF. This rearrangement joins TRBV7-2 to TRBJ2-1, with D unresolved. The better agreement between TRBJ2-7 and the DNA end casts doubt on the J call. The CDR3 consists of 13 residues. The germline V gene has CDR1 SGHTA and CDR2 FQGNSA.

There are a few counts of this clonotype. V is TRBV7-2 and J is TRBJ2-5; 10 nucleotides match TRBD2. CDR1 is SGHTA, CDR2 FQGNSA, per germline. The CDR3 runs to 16 residues. The J segment lost 2 bases and the V segment lost 0 bases, leaving 3 bases of the junction unmatched. The CDR3 spells CASSLAILAGQETQYF. DNA of the CDR3: TGTGCCAGCAGCTTAGCGATACTAGCGGGACAAGAGACCCAGTACTTC.

Details on this clonotype: The germline gene is not matched at one end of the junction; a read error may be the cause. CDR3: CASSSSAGAAGDAQYF. The CDR3 DNA reads as TGTGCCAGCAGTTCCTCCGCGGGAGCCGCGGGAGATGCGCAGTATTTT. V usage is TRBV12-3 or TRBV12-4 and J usage is TRBJ2-3; TRBD2 agrees at 7 bases. The CDR3 runs to 16 residues.

This clonotype has just a few counts. The genes are TRBV4-3 and TRBJ1-2, with D perhaps matching TRBD1 (6 bases). CDR1 and CDR2 from the germline V gene are LGHNA and YSLEER. With 4 bases removed from V and 4 bases from J, the gap between germline ends came to 13 bases. The CDR3 totals 14 residues. CDR3 nucleotide sequence: TGCGCCAGCAGCCCCACCCCGGACAGCTATGGCTACACCTTC. Translating it yields CASSPTPDSYGYTF.

The table lists this clonotype with a few counts. This chain connects TRBV5-1 to TRBJ2-1, with TRBD2 as a possible D gene (6 bases). The CDR3 has 14 residues. The V end was cut by 3 bases, the J end by 2 bases, with 9 bases between. Germline CDR1 reads SGHRS; CDR2 reads YFSETQ. DNA for the CDR3: TGCGCCAGCAGCTCGGAGGGCCCCTACAATGAGCAGTTCTTC. This encodes CASSSEGPYNEQFF.

This clonotype was detected many times. This chain connects TRBV29-1 to TRBJ2-5, with 9 bases identical to TRBD2. The CDR3 extends over 13 amino acids. V was clipped by 7 bases and J by 4 bases; unmatched bases: 7. CDR1 is SQVTM, CDR2 ANQGSEA, per germline. Written as DNA, the CDR3 is TGCAGCGGATCAGCGGGAGGTCCAGAGACCCAGTACTTC. Encoded protein: CSGSAGGPETQYF.

There are a few counts of this clonotype. The rearrangement uses TRBV5-1 and TRBJ2-7; D may be TRBD2 (5 bases). V was clipped by 2 bases and J by 0 bases, with 18 bases between them. This CDR3 contains 17 residues. Germline CDR1 is SGHRS and CDR2 is YFSETQ. The CDR3 nucleotides are TGCGCCAGCAGCTTAGGTCGGGAACCCCCAACCTCCTACGAGCAGTACTTC. It codes for CASSLGREPPTSYEQYF.

The chain uses TRBV29-1 and TRBJ2-3, with D possibly TRBD1 on 6 matching bases. Germline assignment: CDR1 SQVTM and CDR2 ANQGSEA. The CDR3 consists of 12 residues. V gave up 4 bases and J gave up 6 bases, with 11 bases separating them. This CDR3 is CSVVSGDDTQYF. The DNA for the CDR3 is TGCAGCGTTGTTTCAGGGGATGATACGCAGTATTTT.

This clonotype was counted between two and nine times. The chain recombines TRBV5-1 with TRBJ1-1; possible D gene TRBD1, 6 bases. Germline V CDR1 and CDR2: SGHRS, YFSETQ. The V end was cut by 3 bases, the J end by 5 bases, with 32 bases between. This CDR3 is 20 amino acids long. CDR3 residues: CASSSKGSSGTPGLGTEAFF. The CDR3, as DNA: TGCGCCAGCAGCTCCAAGGGTAGTTCCGGGACACCGGGTTTAGGGACTGAAGCTTTCTTT. The full variable domain, its missing parts supplied by reference TRBV5-1 and TRBJ1-1, is KAGVTQTPRYLIKTRGQQVTLSCSPISGHRSVSWYQQTPGQGLQFLFEYFSETQRNKGNFPGRFSGRQFSNSRSEMNVSTLELGDSALYLCASSSKGSSGTPGLGTEAFFGQGTRLTVV.

This chain connects TRBV29-1 to TRBJ2-5, with D perhaps TRBD1 or TRBD2 (5 bases each). Germline assignment: CDR1 SQVTM and CDR2 ANQGSEA. The CDR3 consists of 12 residues. The V end was cut by 7 bases, the J end by 5 bases, with 14 bases between. The CDR3 here is CSASWGPETQYF. CDR3 nucleotide sequence: TGCAGCGCCTCTTGGGGACCGGAGACCCAGTACTTC.

This clonotype appeared a few times. This rearrangement joins TRBV29-1 to TRBJ2-1; D gene uncertain. With 4 bases removed from V and 10 bases from J, the gap between germline ends came to 11 bases. CDR1 and CDR2 (germline): SQVTM, ANQGSEA. CDR3 length: 11 amino acids. The CDR3 bases are TGCAGCGTTGGGGTACGGGTAGAGCAGTTCTTC. Protein product: CSVGVRVEQFF.

This clonotype was counted a few times. The chain employs TRBV3-1 and TRBJ2-1, with 10 bases that match TRBD2. Trimming cost V 6 bases and J 4 bases; bases outside gene matches: 9. Germline V gene lookup returns CDR1 LGHDT and CDR2 YNNKEL (reference sequence). The CDR3 is made up of 16 amino acids. CDR3: CASSTAGGVKYNEQFF. The CDR3, as DNA: TGTGCCAGCAGTACAGCGGGAGGGGTAAAGTACAATGAGCAGTTCTTC.